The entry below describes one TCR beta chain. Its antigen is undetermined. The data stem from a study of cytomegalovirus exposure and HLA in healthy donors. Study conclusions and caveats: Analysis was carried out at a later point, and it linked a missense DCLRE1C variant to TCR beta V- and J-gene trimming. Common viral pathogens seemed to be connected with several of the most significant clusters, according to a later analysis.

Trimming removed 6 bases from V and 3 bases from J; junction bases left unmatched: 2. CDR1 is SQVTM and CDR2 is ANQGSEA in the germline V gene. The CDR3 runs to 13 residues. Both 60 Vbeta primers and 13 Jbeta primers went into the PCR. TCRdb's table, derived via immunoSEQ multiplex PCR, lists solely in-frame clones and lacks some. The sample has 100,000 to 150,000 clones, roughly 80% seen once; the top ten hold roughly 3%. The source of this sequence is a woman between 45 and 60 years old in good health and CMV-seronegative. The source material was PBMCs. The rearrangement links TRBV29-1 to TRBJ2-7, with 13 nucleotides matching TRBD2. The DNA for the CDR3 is TGCAGCGTGGGGACTAGCGGGAACTACGAGCAGTACTTC. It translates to CSVGTSGNYEQYF.